The clone carrying this T cell receptor (beta chain) appeared many times. This sample was taken from a study of blood T cell repertoires in COVID-19. This CDR3 is built from 17 residues. In germline, CDR1 is LNHNV, CDR2 YYDKDF (reference sequence). V gave up 0 bases and J gave up 4 bases; unmatched junction bases: 9. Generated by immunoSEQ multiplex PCR, the TCRdb table keeps only in-frame clones and is missing some. Altogether roughly 280,000 clones are present, 84% being singletons, with the ten largest covering around 4.2%. Sequenced input: peripheral blood. This TCR derives from a man between 60 and 70 years old with acute or convalescent COVID-19. The chain joins TRBV15 to TRBJ1-2; TRBD1 agrees at 9 bases. CDR3 in DNA: TGTGCCACCAGCAGAGATCGGTTGACAGGGGGTATCTATGGCTACACCTTC. The encoded protein is CATSRDRLTGGIYGYTF. Looking up the rest from reference TRBV15 and TRBJ1-2 gives the full variable domain: DAMVIQNPRYQVTQFGKPVTLSCSQTLNHNVMYWYQQKSSQAPKLLFHYYDKDFNNEADTPDNFQSRRPNTSFCFLDIRSPGLGDTAMYLCATSRDRLTGGIYGYTFGSGTRLTVV.